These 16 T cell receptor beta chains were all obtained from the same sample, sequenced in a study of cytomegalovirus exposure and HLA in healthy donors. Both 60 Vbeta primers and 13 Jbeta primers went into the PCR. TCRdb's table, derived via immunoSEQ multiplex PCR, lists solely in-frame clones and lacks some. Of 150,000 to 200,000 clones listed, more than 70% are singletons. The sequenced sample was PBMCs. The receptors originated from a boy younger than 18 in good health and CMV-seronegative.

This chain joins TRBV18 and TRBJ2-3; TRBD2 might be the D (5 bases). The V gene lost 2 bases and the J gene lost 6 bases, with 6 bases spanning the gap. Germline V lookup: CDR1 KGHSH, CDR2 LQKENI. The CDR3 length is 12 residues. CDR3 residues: CASSPWRDTQYF. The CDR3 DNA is TGTGCCAGCTCACCATGGAGGGATACGCAGTATTTT.

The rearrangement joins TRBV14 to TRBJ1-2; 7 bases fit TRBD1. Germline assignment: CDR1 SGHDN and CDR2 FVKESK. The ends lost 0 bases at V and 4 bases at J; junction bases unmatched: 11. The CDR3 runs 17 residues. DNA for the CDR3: TGTGCCAGCAGCCAAGACGGAAGGGGGCCTCGGGGCTATGGCTACACCTTC. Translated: CASSQDGRGPRGYGYTF.

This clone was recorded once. CDR3: CASSGVTGQYPNENYGYTF. CDR3 nucleotide sequence: TGTGCCAGCAGTGGCGTAACGGGACAGTACCCCAATGAAAACTATGGCTACACCTTC. The chain has TRBV27 and TRBJ1-2; TRBD1 agrees at 7 bases. The CDR3 covers 19 residues. CDR1 and CDR2 (germline): MNHEY, SMNVEV (reference sequence). Trimming removed 5 bases from V and 2 bases from J; junction bases left unmatched: 20.

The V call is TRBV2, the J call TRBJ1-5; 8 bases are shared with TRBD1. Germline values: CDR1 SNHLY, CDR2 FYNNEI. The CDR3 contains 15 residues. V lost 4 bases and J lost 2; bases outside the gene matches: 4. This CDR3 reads CASSVETGGNQPQHF. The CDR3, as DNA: TGTGCCAGCAGTGTAGAGACAGGGGGCAATCAGCCCCAGCATTTT. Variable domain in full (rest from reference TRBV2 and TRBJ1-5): EPEVTQTPSHQVTQMGQEVILRCVPISNHLYFYWYRQILGQKVEFLVSFYNNEISEKSEIFDDQFSVERPDGSNFTLKIRSTKLEDSAMYFCASSVETGGNQPQHFGDGTRLSIL.

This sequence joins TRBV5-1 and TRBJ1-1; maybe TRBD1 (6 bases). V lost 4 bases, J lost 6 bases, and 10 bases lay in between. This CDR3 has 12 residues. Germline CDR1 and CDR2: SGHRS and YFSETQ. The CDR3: CASSPQGSEAFF. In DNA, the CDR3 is TGCGCCAGCAGCCCACAGGGCTCTGAAGCTTTCTTT.

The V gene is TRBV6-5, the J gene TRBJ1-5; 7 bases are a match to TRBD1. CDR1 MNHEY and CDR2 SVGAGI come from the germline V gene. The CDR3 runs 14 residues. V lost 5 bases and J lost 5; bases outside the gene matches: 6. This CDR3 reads CASSPDREYQPQHF. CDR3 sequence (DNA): TGTGCCAGCAGTCCCGACAGGGAGTATCAGCCCCAGCATTTT.

This chain's CDR3 is CASSYELAAPTQYF. CDR3 bases: TGTGCCAGCAGTTACGAACTAGCGGCGCCGACGCAGTATTTT. This chain joins TRBV6-5 and TRBJ2-3; 8 positions match TRBD2. CDR1 MNHEY and CDR2 SVGAGI come from the germline V gene. With 2 bases clipped from V and 9 bases from J, the junction kept 7 bases outside the gene matches. The CDR3 has 14 residues.

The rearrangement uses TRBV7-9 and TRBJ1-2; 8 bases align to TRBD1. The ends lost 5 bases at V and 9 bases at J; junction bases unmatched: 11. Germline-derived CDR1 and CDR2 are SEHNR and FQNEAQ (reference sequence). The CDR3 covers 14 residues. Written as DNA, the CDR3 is TGTGCCAGCAGCCCAGTGGACAGGGACTTTAGCTACACCTTC. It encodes CASSPVDRDFSYTF.

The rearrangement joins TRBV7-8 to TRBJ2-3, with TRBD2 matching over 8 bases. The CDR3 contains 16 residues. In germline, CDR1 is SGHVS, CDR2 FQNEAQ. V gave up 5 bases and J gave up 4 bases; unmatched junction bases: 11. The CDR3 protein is CASSLRPGLGADTQYF. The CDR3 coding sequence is TGTGCCAGCAGCCTACGCCCGGGACTAGGGGCAGATACGCAGTATTTT.

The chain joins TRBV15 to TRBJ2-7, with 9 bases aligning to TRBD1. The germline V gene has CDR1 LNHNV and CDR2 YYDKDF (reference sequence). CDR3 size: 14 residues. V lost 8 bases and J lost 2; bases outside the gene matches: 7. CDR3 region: CATSGTGLTYEQYF. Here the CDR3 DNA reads TGTGCCACCTCTGGGACAGGGTTAACCTACGAGCAGTACTTC.

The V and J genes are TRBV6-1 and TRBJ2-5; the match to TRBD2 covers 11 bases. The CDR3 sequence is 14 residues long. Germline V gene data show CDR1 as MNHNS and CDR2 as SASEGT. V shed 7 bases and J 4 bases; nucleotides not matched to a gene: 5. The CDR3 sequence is CASTRTSGLETQYF. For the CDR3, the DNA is TGTGCCAGCACCAGGACTAGCGGGTTAGAGACCCAGTACTTC.

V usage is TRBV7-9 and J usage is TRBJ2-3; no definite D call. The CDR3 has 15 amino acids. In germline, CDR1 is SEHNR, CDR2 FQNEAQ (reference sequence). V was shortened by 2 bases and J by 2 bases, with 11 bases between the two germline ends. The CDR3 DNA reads TGTGCCAGCAGCTTATATGGAGCGTTCACAGATACGCAGTATTTT. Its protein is CASSLYGAFTDTQYF. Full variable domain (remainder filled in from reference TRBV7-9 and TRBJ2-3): DTGVSQNPRHKITKRGQNVTFRCDPISEHNRLYWYRQTLGQGPEFLTYFQNEAQLEKSRLLSDRFSAERPKGSFSTLEIQRTEQGDSAMYLCASSLYGAFTDTQYFGPGTRLTVL.

The CDR3 loop reads CATMGLAGNWVFF. The DNA for the CDR3 is TGTGCCACCATGGGACTAGCGGGGAATTGGGTGTTCTTC. The rearrangement uses TRBV7-9 and TRBJ2-1; TRBD2 agrees at 13 bases. The CDR3 spans 13 residues. V lost 10 bases, J lost 15 bases, and 12 bases stayed unmatched. Looked up from germline, CDR1 is SEHNR and CDR2 is FQNEAQ (reference sequence).

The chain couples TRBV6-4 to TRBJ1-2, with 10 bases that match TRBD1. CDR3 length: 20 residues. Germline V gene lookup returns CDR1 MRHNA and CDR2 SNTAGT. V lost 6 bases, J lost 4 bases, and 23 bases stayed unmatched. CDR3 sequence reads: CASRLIQQDRGSVEGYGYTF. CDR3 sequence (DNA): TGTGCCAGCAGGTTAATACAACAGGACAGGGGGTCGGTGGAGGGCTATGGCTACACCTTC.

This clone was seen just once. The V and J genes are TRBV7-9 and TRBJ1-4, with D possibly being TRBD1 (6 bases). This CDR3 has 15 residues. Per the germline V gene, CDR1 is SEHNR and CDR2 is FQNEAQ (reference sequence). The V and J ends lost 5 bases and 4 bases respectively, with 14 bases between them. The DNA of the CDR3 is TGTGCCAGCAGCCATGGACAGCAAAATAATGAAAAACTGTTTTTT. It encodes CASSHGQQNNEKLFF. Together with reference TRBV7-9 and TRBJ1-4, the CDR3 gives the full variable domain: DTGVSQNPRHKITKRGQNVTFRCDPISEHNRLYWYRQTLGQGPEFLTYFQNEAQLEKSRLLSDRFSAERPKGSFSTLEIQRTEQGDSAMYLCASSHGQQNNEKLFFGSGTQLSVL.

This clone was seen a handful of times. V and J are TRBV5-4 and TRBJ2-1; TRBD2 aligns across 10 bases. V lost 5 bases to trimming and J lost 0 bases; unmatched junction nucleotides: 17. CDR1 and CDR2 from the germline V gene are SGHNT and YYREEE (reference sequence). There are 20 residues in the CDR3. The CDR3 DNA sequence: TGTGCCAGCAGAGGCGCCCCTAGCGGGAGTCCCTCGAGCTCCTACAATGAGCAGTTCTTC. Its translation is CASRGAPSGSPSSSYNEQFF.